This T cell receptor beta chain was identified during a study of T-cell memory formation after mild COVID-19. For this clonotype: Its target is not known.

TCRdb reanalysed the 5' RACE reads using MiXCR and keeps one entry per CDR3 protein. The table includes nearly 110,000 distinct CDR3 sequences, 12% detected once. Study results and caveats: While clones contracting from day 15 to 85 were balanced between CD4 and CD8, later expanders leaned CD4+.

The CDR3 spans 14 residues. Germline-derived CDR1 and CDR2 are LGHDT and YNNKEL (reference sequence). V was shortened by 3 bases and J by 13 bases, with 19 bases between the two germline ends. The gene calls are TRBV3-1 and TRBJ2-1, with D perhaps TRBD1 (5 bases). This sequence was found in an adult woman who had mild COVID-19 (a few samples of this study predate the infection). Cell type and time point are not known. Input material: PBMCs or a T cell subset sorted from them (not recorded which). CDR3 bases: TGTGCCAGCAGCCACAGTCTTGGGGCCGCGCATCAGTTCTTC. Residues: CASSHSLGAAHQFF.